This T cell receptor beta chain was obtained from a study of T cell changes during pregnancy in multiple sclerosis. TCRdb's copy holds only in-frame clones and misses some; the assay was immunoSEQ multiplex PCR. Of approximately 85,000 clones in the sample, roughly nine tenths were seen once. This CDR3 has 17 amino acids. The V end was cut by 1 base, the J end by 10 bases, with 20 bases between. The germline V gene encodes CDR1 MNHEY and CDR2 SMNVEV (reference sequence). The V call is TRBV27, the J call TRBJ1-6; D might be TRBD1 (6 bases). The sequenced sample was peripheral blood, obtained in the first trimester of pregnancy. This TCR was recovered from a female donor with multiple sclerosis, enrolled in a pregnancy study. The DNA of the CDR3 is TGTGCCAGCAGTTTATTCTATCCGGATAGGGGGACATCACCCCTCCACTTT. Translation gives CASSLFYPDRGTSPLHF.